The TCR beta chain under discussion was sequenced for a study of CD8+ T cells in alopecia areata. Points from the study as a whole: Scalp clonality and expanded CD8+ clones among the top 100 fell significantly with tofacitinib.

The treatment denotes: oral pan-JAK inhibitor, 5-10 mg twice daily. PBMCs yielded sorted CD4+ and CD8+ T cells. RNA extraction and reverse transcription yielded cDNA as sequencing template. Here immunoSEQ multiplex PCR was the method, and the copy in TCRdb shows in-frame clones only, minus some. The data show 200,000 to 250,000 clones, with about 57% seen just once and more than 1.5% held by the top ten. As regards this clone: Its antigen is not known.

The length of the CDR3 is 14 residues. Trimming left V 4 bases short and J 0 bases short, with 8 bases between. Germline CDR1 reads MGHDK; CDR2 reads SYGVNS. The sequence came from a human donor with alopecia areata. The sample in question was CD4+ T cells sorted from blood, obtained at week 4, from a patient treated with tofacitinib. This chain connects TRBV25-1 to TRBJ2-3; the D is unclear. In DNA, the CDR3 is TGTGCCAGCAGTGGGGGAAAAAGCACAGATACGCAGTATTTT. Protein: CASSGGKSTDTQYF.